This is a list of T cell receptor beta chains from one sample in a study of blood T cells in healthy people across ages. TCRdb independently ran MiXCR on the 5' RACE reads; one entry per CDR3 protein. The table has 1,300,000 or so distinct CDR3 sequences, 55% to 75% seen once. The sample consisted of blood. Receptors were obtained from a man younger than 30 in good health. Each CDR3 is given with its conserved first and last residue.

v_call cdr3_aa
TRBV9 CASSVELGLAGDTQYF
TRBV2 CASSDTVAGGSEQYF
TRBV5-1 CASSLGDVRTSGNTIYF
TRBV12-3/TRBV12-4 CASSSQAYEQYF
TRBV29-1 CSAKPQGTETQYF
TRBV28 CASTGGRETQYF
TRBV6-6 CASSSNSGRVYEQYF
TRBV20-1 CSASRGQWFEQYF
TRBV21-1 CASTRRMCSIQGAEDTGELFF
TRBV6-4 CASSGGTDLFTDTQYF
TRBV4-2 CASSLTSGPAYEQYF
TRBV4-2 CASSAARQSYGYTF
TRBV29-1 CSVGLGGANDEQYF
TRBV7-9 CASSSTDRGRNTGELFF
TRBV2 CASKAREGTEAFF
TRBV5-1 CASSSTGDREGGDQPQHF
TRBV28 CASRVVATQYF
TRBV20-1 CSARDRGATYEQYF
TRBV4-3 CASSQDSGTSGGLQETQFF
TRBV12-3/TRBV12-4 CASTPGLVNSYNEQFF
TRBV6-6 CASSYPGDRISGAFF
TRBV6-6 CASTPGGPNEKLFF
TRBV6-6 CASSYDPQGAWDQPQHF
TRBV3-1 CASSQGDRALLETQYF
TRBV15 CATSRGFNQPQHF
TRBV6-2/TRBV6-3 CASSYSTYLNTDTQYF
TRBV9 CASSVLAGATDTQYF
TRBV20-1 CSAQTTSGNIEQYF
TRBV20-1 CSARDSSPGRSSYNEQFF
TRBV9 CASSVVVGVAGGISSYNEQFF
TRBV7-8 CASSLGYRVPPTHRELSHEQYF
TRBV5-1 CASSLGMTYDSYEQYF
TRBV7-9 CATSRLAGGTTDTQYF
TRBV29-1 CSVATSGGALEAQYF
TRBV6-5 CASSYGPGQGGQQGVGQFF
TRBV7-9 CASSSIAGVNEQYF
TRBV12-3/TRBV12-4 CAGGTTGTGGEETQYF
TRBV18 CASSPPIGTGSGYTF
TRBV12-3/TRBV12-4 CASSFATDVSYNEQFF
TRBV9 CASSTGLGPYNEQFF
TRBV6-1 CASSEATGSDEQYF
TRBV2 CASSDKGKRTSGYEQYF
TRBV10-2 CASSGEGGGYEQYF
TRBV7-9 CANATGGELFF
TRBV28 CASSWTASHTEAFF
TRBV3-1 CASSQIYSQAQYF
TRBV11-2 CASSYGGDILLQGDYGYTF
TRBV20-1 CSAPVAGGYNEQFF
TRBV9 CASSVGDSEQYF
TRBV9 CASSIDRNSYNEQFF
TRBV7-2 CASSLDGGLQTQYF
TRBV6-2/TRBV6-3 CASSSPGLAVYEQYF
TRBV7-2 CASSLVLVGGGGDEQFF
TRBV12-3/TRBV12-4 CASSLDRSPLHF